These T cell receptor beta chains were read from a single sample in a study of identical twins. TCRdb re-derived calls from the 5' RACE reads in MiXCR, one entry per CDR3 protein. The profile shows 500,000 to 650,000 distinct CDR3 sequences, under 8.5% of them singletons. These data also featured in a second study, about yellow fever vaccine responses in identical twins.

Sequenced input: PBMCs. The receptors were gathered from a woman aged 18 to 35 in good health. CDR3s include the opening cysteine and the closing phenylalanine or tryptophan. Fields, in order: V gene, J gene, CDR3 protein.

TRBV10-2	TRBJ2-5	CASSESGGTRQETQYF
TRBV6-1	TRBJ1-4	CASSPDRATNEKLFF
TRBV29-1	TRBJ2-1	CSVEDRGGSSYNEQFF
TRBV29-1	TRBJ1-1	CSVDDRDSIFTTEAFF
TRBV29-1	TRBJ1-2	CSAPNGEGRGYTF
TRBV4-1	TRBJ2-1	CASSQDGIAGAEQFF
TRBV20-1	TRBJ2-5	CSARDQLETQYF
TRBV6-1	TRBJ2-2	CASTPWGPSATNTGELFF
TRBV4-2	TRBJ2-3	CASSQEGGLGTDTQYF
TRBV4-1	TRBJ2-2	CASSQNAGRSTGELFF
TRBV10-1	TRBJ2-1	CASSGSGQGLYNEQFF
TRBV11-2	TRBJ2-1	CASSSRDSSSYNEQFF
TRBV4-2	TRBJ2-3	CASSLRGLAGSGADTQYF
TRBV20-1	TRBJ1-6	CSVTDRVYNSPLHF
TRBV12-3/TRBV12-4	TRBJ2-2	CASSALGGSVGELFF
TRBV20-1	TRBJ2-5	CSAIAGGAETQYF
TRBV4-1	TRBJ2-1	CASSPLSGLAGEGSYNEQFF
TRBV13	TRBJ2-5	CASSSIGIAEYQETQYF
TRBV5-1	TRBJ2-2	CASSSVRTGGPGELFF
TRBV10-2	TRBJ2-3	CASSVLRVDTQYF
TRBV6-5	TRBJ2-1	CASSYKGVGDEQFF
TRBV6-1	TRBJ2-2	CAGSIAGELFF
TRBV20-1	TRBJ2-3	CSARGTSGDTQYF
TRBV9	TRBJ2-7	CASSVGPSGYYEQYF
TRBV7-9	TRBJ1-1	CAGIGGVGTEAFF
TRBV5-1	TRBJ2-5	CASSSGQGPQETQYF
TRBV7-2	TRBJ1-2	CASSLEGSNYGYTF
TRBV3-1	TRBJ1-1	CASSQGAGSTEAFF
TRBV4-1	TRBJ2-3	CASSQAMDRGQTDTQYF
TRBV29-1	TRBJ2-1	CSVEDPGLAESSYNEQFF